This T cell receptor beta chain originates from a study of regulatory T cells in long-lasting Graves disease. Time point of the sample: newly diagnosed GD, antithyroid drugs for less than 3 months. The TCR library was made from RNA extracted from PBMCs. V dropped 10 bases and J dropped 4 bases, with 14 bases sitting between them. CDR1 SGDLS and CDR2 YYNGEE come from the germline V gene. The CDR3 contains 12 residues. This clonotype was counted only a few times. Researchers made TCR beta libraries by using iRepertoire HTBI primers and running Arm-PCR on CDR3 regions. TCRdb independently ran MiXCR on the multiplex PCR reads; one entry per CDR3 protein. This sample carries roughly 520,000 distinct CDR3 sequences, 12% of them seen once, and the ten largest clones take 8% to 10%. These data also featured in a second study, about T cells in Graves' hyperthyroidism and ophthalmopathy. As reported in that work: No ophthalmopathy progression within 18 months constituted stable Graves' hyperthyroidism. The study left out patients who had uncontrolled infection, other autoimmune disease, pregnancy or lactation. The TCR CDR3 was amplified in a first-round RT-PCR using the HTBI primer set.

J is TRBJ1-2 and V is TRBV9; D ambiguous. This TCR came from a woman aged 25 to 39 with Graves disease. Sample: peripheral blood mononuclear cells (PBMCs), taken at new diagnosis, from a patient treated with antithyroid drugs. The CDR3 nucleotides are TGTGCCGCGGCTGGGGTCCTCTATGGCTACACCTTC. It is translated as CAAAGVLYGYTF.